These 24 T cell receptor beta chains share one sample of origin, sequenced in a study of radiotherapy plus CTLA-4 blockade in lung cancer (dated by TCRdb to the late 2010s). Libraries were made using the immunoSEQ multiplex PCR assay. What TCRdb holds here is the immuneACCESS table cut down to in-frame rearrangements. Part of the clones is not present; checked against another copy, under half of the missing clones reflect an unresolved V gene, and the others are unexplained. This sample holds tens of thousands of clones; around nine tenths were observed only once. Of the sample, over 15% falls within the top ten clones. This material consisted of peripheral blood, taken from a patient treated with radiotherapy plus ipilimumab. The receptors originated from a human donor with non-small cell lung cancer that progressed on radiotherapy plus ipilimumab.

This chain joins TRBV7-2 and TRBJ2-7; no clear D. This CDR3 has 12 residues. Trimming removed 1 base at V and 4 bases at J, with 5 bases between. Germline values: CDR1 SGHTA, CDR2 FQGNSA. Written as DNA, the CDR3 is TGTGCCAGCAGCTTAGTGCTTTACGAGCAGTACTTC. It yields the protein CASSLVLYEQYF. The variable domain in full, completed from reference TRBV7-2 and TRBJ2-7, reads GAGVSQSPSNKVTEKGKDVELRCDPISGHTALYWYRQSLGQGLEFLIYFQGNSAPDKSGLPSDRFSAERTGGSVSTLTIQRTQQEDSAVYLCASSLVLYEQYFGPGTRLTVT.

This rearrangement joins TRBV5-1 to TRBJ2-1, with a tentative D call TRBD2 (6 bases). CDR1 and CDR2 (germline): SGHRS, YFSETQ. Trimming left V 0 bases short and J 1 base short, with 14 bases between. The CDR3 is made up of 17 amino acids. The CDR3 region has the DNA TGCGCCAGCAGCTTGGGGGGCAGCGGGCATTCCTACAATGAGCAGTTCTTC. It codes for CASSLGGSGHSYNEQFF.

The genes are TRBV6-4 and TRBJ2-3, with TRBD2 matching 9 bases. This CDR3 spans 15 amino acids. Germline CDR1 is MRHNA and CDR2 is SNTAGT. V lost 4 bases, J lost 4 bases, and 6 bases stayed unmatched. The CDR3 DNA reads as TGTGCCAGCAGTGCCCTAGCGGGGATCTCAGATACGCAGTATTTT. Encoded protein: CASSALAGISDTQYF.

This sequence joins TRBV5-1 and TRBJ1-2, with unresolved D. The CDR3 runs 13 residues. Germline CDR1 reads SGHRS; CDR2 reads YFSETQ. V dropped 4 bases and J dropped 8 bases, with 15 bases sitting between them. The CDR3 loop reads CASSLAMEVGYTF. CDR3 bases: TGCGCCAGCAGCCTAGCCATGGAAGTCGGCTACACCTTC.

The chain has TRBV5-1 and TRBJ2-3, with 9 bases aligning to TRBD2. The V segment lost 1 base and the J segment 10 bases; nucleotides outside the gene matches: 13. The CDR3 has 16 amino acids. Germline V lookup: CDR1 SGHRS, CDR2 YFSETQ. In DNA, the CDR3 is TGCGCCAGCAGCTTGACTAGCGGGCCACCCGACGTGGCGCAGTATTTT. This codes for CASSLTSGPPDVAQYF.

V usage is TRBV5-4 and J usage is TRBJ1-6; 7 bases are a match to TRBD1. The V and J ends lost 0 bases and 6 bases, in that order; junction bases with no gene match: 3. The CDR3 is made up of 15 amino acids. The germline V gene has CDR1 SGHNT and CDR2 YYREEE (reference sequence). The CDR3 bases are TGTGCCAGCAGCTTGGGAGGGACAGTTAATTCACCCCTCCACTTT. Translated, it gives CASSLGGTVNSPLHF.

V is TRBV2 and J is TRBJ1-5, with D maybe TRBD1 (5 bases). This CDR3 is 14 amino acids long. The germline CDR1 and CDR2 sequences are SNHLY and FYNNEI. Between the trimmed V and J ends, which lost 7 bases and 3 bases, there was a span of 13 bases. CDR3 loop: CASTPGLSNQPQHF. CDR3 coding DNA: TGTGCCAGCACACCAGGGCTCTCCAATCAGCCCCAGCATTTT.

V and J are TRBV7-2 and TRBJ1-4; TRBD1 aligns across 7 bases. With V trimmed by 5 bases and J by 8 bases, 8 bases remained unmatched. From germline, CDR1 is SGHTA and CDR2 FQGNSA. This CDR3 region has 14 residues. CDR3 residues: CASSRMGQQEKLFF. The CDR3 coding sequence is TGTGCCAGCAGCCGAATGGGACAGCAAGAAAAACTGTTTTTT.

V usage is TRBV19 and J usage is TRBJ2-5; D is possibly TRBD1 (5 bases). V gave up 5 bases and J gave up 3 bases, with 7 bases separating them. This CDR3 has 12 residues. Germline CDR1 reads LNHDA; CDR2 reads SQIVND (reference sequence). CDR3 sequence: CASSRQKETQYF. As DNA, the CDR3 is TGTGCCAGTAGTCGACAGAAAGAGACCCAGTACTTC.

The CDR3 DNA reads as TGTGCCAGCGACAGGGATGACACTGAAGCTTTCTTT. Translating it yields CASDRDDTEAFF. The chain combines TRBV2 with TRBJ1-1, with TRBD1 matching over 7 bases. V dropped 8 bases and J dropped 3; count of bases not matched to a gene: 3. The germline gives CDR1 SNHLY, CDR2 FYNNEI. The CDR3 has 12 amino acids.

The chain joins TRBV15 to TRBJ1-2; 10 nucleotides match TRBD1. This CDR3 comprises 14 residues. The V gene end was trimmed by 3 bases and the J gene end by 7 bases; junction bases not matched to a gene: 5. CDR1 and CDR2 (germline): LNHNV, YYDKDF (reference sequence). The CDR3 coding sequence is TGTGCCACCAGCAGCCGGGACAGGGGACTTGGCTACACCTTC. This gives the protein CATSSRDRGLGYTF.

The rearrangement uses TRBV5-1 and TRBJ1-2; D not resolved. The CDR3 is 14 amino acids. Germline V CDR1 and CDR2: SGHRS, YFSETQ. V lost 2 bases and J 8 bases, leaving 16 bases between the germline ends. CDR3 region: CASSLEFAAVGYTF. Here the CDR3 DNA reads TGCGCCAGCAGCTTAGAGTTTGCGGCCGTCGGCTACACCTTC.

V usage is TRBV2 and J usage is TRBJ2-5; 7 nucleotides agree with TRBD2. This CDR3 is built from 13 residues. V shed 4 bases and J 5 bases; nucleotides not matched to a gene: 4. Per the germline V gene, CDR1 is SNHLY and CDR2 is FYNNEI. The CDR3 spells CASSAGGSETQYF. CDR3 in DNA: TGTGCCAGCAGTGCGGGCGGGAGCGAGACCCAGTACTTC.

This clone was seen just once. CDR3 in DNA: TGTGCCAGCAGTTTAGGTTTCGGAAACACCATATATTTT. Protein product: CASSLGFGNTIYF. The chain combines TRBV28 with TRBJ1-3; no clear D gene. The CDR3 sequence is 13 residues long. Germline CDR1 and CDR2: MDHEN and SYDVKM. V lost 2 bases, J lost 4 bases, and 6 bases lay in between.

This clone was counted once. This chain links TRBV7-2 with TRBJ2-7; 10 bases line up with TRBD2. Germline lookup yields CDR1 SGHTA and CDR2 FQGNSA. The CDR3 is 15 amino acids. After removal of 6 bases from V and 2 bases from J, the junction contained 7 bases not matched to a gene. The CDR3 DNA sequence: TGTGCCAGCAGTTCCGGTCTAGCGGGGGCCTACGAGCAGTACTTC. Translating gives CASSSGLAGAYEQYF.

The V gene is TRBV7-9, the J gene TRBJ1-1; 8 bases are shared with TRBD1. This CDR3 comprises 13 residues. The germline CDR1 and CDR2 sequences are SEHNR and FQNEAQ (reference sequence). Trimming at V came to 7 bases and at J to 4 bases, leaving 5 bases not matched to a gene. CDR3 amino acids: CASIRTGGTEAFF. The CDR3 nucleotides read TGTGCCAGCATCAGAACAGGGGGCACTGAAGCTTTCTTT.

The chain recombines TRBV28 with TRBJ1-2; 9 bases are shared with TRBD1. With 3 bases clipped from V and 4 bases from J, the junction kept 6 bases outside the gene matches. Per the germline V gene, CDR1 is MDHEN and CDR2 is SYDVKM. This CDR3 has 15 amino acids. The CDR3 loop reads CASSFPTGGAYGYTF. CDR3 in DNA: TGTGCCAGCAGTTTCCCGACAGGGGGGGCCTATGGCTACACCTTC.

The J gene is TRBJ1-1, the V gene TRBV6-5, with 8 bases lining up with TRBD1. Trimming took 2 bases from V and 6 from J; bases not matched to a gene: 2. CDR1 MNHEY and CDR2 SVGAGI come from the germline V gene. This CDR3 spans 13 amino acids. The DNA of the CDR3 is TGTGCCAGCAGTTACCTGGACAGGGCTGAAGCTTTCTTT. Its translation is CASSYLDRAEAFF.

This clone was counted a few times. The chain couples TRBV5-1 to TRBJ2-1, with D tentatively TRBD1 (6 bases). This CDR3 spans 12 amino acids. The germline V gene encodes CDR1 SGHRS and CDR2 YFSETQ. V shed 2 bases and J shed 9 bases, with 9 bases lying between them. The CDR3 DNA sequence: TGCGCCAGCAGCTTTCAGGGGAGTGAGCAGTTCTTC. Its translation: CASSFQGSEQFF.

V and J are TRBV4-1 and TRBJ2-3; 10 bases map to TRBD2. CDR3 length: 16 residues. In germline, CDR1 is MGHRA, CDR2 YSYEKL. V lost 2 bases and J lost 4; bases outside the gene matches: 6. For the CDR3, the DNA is TGCGCCAGCAGCCAACCCGGACTAGCGGTGGCAGATACGCAGTATTTT. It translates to CASSQPGLAVADTQYF.

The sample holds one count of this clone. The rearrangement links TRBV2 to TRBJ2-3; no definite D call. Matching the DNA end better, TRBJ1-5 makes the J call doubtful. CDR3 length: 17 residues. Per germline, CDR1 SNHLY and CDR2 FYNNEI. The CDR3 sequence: CASSEALTAFHTDTQHF. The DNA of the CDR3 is TGTGCCAGCAGTGAAGCGCTGACGGCCTTCCACACAGATACGCAGCATTTT.

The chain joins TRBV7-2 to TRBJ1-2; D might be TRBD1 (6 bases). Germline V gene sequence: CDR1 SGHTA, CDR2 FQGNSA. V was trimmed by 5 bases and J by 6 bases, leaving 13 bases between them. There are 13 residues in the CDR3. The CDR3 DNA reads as TGTGCCAGCAGCCCACAGGGTAGGAATGGCTACACCTTC. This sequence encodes CASSPQGRNGYTF.

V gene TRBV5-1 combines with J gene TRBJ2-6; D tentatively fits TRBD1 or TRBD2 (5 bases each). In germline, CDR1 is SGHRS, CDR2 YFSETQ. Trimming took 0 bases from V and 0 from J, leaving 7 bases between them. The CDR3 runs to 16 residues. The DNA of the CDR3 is TGCGCCAGCAGCTTGGCCGGGGCCTCTGGGGCCAACGTCCTGACTTTC. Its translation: CASSLAGASGANVLTF.

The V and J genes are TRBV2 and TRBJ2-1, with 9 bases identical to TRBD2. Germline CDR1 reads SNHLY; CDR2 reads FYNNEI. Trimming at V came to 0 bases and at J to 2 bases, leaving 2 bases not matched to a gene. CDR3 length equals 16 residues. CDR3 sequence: CASSEALAGAYNEQFF. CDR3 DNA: TGTGCCAGCAGTGAAGCCTTAGCGGGGGCCTACAATGAGCAGTTCTTC.